What follows are 19 T cell receptor beta chains derived from one specimen sequenced in a study of cytomegalovirus exposure and HLA in healthy donors. The PCR used 60 Vbeta and 13 Jbeta primers. TCRdb's table, derived via immunoSEQ multiplex PCR, lists solely in-frame clones and lacks some. The sample contains tens of thousands of clones, nearly 85% of which appear only once. Sequenced: PBMCs. These receptors were taken from a man younger than 45 in good health and CMV-seronegative.

The chain employs TRBV7-9 and TRBJ1-5, with TRBD1 matching over 7 bases. After removal of 5 bases from V and 6 bases from J, the junction contained 16 bases not matched to a gene. The CDR3 sequence is 17 residues long. The germline gives CDR1 SEHNR, CDR2 FQNEAQ (reference sequence). The CDR3 coding sequence is TGTGCCAGCAGCCCCTGGACAGGCCCATCGGGGAGTCAGCCCCAGCATTTT. This sequence encodes CASSPWTGPSGSQPQHF.

The CDR3 reads CAISESAGQVQYF. In nucleotides, the CDR3 is TGTGCCATCAGTGAGTCGGCGGGGCAGGTGCAGTATTTT. This rearrangement joins TRBV10-3 to TRBJ2-3; the D gene is possibly TRBD2 (6 bases). The V end was cut by 0 bases, the J end by 11 bases, with 12 bases between. CDR1 is ENHRY, CDR2 SYGVKD, per germline. This CDR3 has 13 amino acids.

This clone has only a few counts. The V gene is TRBV29-1, the J gene TRBJ1-2, with 8 bases matching TRBD1. The CDR3 has 14 amino acids. The germline V gene encodes CDR1 SQVTM and CDR2 ANQGSEA. J was trimmed by 7 bases and V by 6 bases; bases with no gene match: 13. In DNA form, the CDR3 reads TGCAGCGTAGACCGGACAGGGACTTCTTCTGGCTACACCTTC. This encodes CSVDRTGTSSGYTF.

The CDR3 sequence is CASSEDPRGGSTEAFF. CDR3 in DNA: TGTGCCAGCAGTGAGGATCCGAGGGGAGGGAGCACTGAAGCTTTCTTT. This chain joins TRBV25-1 and TRBJ1-1; possibly TRBD1 for D (5 bases). Germline CDR1 MGHDK, CDR2 SYGVNS. V lost 3 bases, J lost 4 bases, and 18 bases lay in between. This CDR3 has 16 amino acids.

J is TRBJ1-3 and V is TRBV30; weak D call: TRBD1 (6 bases). The germline V and J ends were trimmed by 4 bases and 1 base, with 20 bases remaining between them. The CDR3 has 17 amino acids. Germline values: CDR1 GTSNPN, CDR2 SVGIG (reference sequence). The CDR3 DNA reads as TGTGCCTGGATCGGGAGGGGGACGGATTATTCTGGAAACACCATATATTTT. Its translation is CAWIGRGTDYSGNTIYF. The whole variable domain, remainder taken from reference TRBV30 and TRBJ1-3, is SQTIHQWPATLVQPVGSPLSLECTVEGTSNPNLYWYRQAAGRGLQLLFYSVGIGQISSEVPQNLSASRPQDRQFILSSKKLLLSDSGFYLCAWIGRGTDYSGNTIYFGEGSWLTVV.

This chain links TRBV30 with TRBJ2-3; D is possibly TRBD2 (5 bases). With 0 bases removed from V and 4 bases from J, the gap between germline ends came to 8 bases. Germline V gene sequence: CDR1 GTSNPN, CDR2 SVGIG (reference sequence). The CDR3 extends over 13 amino acids. The chain's CDR3 is CAWSVVSADTQYF. The CDR3 DNA sequence: TGTGCCTGGAGTGTGGTTAGCGCAGATACGCAGTATTTT.

This clone was observed a handful of times. The V gene is TRBV5-1, the J gene TRBJ2-3, with D tentatively TRBD1 (6 bases). V gave up 0 bases and J gave up 3 bases, with 14 bases separating them. This CDR3 comprises 16 residues. The germline V gene has CDR1 SGHRS and CDR2 YFSETQ. CDR3 coding DNA: TGCGCCAGCAGCTTGGGGGCTCTGGGGGCGACAGATACGCAGTATTTT. Residues: CASSLGALGATDTQYF.

The rearrangement links TRBV28 to TRBJ1-5, with D possibly matching TRBD1 (5 bases). Per germline, CDR1 MDHEN and CDR2 SYDVKM. This CDR3 spans 16 amino acids. Trimming cost V 5 bases and J 0 bases, with 14 bases left between them. The CDR3 nucleotides are TGTGCCAGCAGTCCCAGACAGACTCATAGCAATCAGCCCCAGCATTTT. Amino acid sequence: CASSPRQTHSNQPQHF.

The gene calls are TRBV4-1 and TRBJ1-5, with TRBD1 as a possible D gene (5 bases). V dropped 1 base and J dropped 2 bases, with 12 bases sitting between them. CDR3 size: 16 residues. The germline CDR1 and CDR2 sequences are MGHRA and YSYEKL. The CDR3 DNA reads as TGCGCCAGCAGCCAAGGCGACAGAGTTGGCAATCAGCCCCAGCATTTT. Translation: CASSQGDRVGNQPQHF.

This clone was picked up a small number of times. The CDR3 DNA follows: TGCGCCAGCAGCTTAGAAGGACAGGCGAAAACTGAAGCTTTCTTT. Translation gives CASSLEGQAKTEAFF. The chain couples TRBV5-1 to TRBJ1-1; 7 positions agree with TRBD1. Germline CDR1 SGHRS, CDR2 YFSETQ. The V and J ends lost 2 bases and 5 bases, in that order; junction bases with no gene match: 9. The length of the CDR3 is 15 residues.

V is TRBV5-6 and J is TRBJ2-1, with a tentative D call TRBD1 (6 bases). CDR3 size: 16 residues. Germline V gene sequence: CDR1 SGHDT, CDR2 YYEEEE. Trimming took 0 bases from V and 4 from J, leaving 14 bases between them. The CDR3 loop reads CASSLAMTRGYNEQFF. In nucleotides, the CDR3 is TGTGCCAGCAGCTTGGCCATGACAAGGGGGTACAATGAGCAGTTCTTC.

The rearrangement joins TRBV5-1 to TRBJ1-4; no firm D call. The CDR3 has 14 amino acids. With 1 base removed from V and 4 bases from J, the gap between germline ends came to 8 bases. The germline CDR1 and CDR2 sequences are SGHRS and YFSETQ. As DNA, the CDR3 is TGCGCCAGCAGCTTGCTTGGCAGTAATGAAAAACTGTTTTTT. Its protein product is CASSLLGSNEKLFF. The full variable domain, rest sourced from reference TRBV5-1 and TRBJ1-4, is KAGVTQTPRYLIKTRGQQVTLSCSPISGHRSVSWYQQTPGQGLQFLFEYFSETQRNKGNFPGRFSGRQFSNSRSEMNVSTLELGDSALYLCASSLLGSNEKLFFGSGTQLSVL.

The chain links TRBV19 to TRBJ2-1; 12 bases are a match to TRBD1. Germline V CDR1 and CDR2: LNHDA, SQIVND (reference sequence). The CDR3 sequence is 15 residues long. V shed 6 bases and J 8 bases; nucleotides not matched to a gene: 8. Written as DNA, the CDR3 is TGTGCCAGTAGCGAAACCGGGACAGGGGGCTATGAGCAGTTCTTC. It is translated as CASSETGTGGYEQFF.

The chain couples TRBV5-4 to TRBJ2-7, with D tentatively TRBD1 (6 bases). Germline V gene sequence: CDR1 SGHNT, CDR2 YYREEE (reference sequence). The CDR3 is 13 amino acids. V dropped 3 bases and J dropped 5 bases, with 12 bases sitting between them. The CDR3 DNA follows: TGTGCCAGCAGCTCGACAGGAATGGACGAGCAGTACTTC. Translating gives CASSSTGMDEQYF.

This clone was observed once. The chain couples TRBV7-9 to TRBJ2-5; 10 bases are a match to TRBD1. CDR3 length equals 14 residues. Germline CDR1 reads SEHNR; CDR2 reads FQNEAQ (reference sequence). With 3 bases clipped from V and 5 bases from J, the junction kept 3 bases outside the gene matches. In DNA, the CDR3 is TGTGCCAGCAGCTTTGACAGGGGGCACGAGACCCAGTACTTC. This gives the protein CASSFDRGHETQYF.

This clone was seen a few times. This chain links TRBV30 with TRBJ1-2; no definite D call. V lost 4 bases, J lost 4 bases, and 28 bases lay in between. The CDR3 is 18 amino acids. The germline gives CDR1 GTSNPN, CDR2 SVGIG (reference sequence). CDR3 nucleotides: TGTGCCTGGATCTCCACAACCGGCGCGGGAGGGCAGTTCTATGGCTACACCTTC. Its protein product is CAWISTTGAGGQFYGYTF. Looking up the rest from reference TRBV30 and TRBJ1-2 gives the full variable domain: SQTIHQWPATLVQPVGSPLSLECTVEGTSNPNLYWYRQAAGRGLQLLFYSVGIGQISSEVPQNLSASRPQDRQFILSSKKLLLSDSGFYLCAWISTTGAGGQFYGYTFGSGTRLTVV.

The chain joins TRBV7-9 to TRBJ2-4; 9 bases are a match to TRBD1. Germline V lookup: CDR1 SEHNR, CDR2 FQNEAQ (reference sequence). J lost 6 bases, V lost 5 bases, and 2 bases had no gene match. The CDR3 runs 13 residues. This CDR3 is CASSLGQGNIQYF. The CDR3, as DNA: TGTGCCAGCAGCCTGGGACAGGGAAACATTCAGTACTTC.

In this sample, this clone turned up a few times. The identical CDR3 is also encoded by other nucleotide sequences in the sample. The V gene is TRBV5-4, the J gene TRBJ2-7, with 10 bases aligning to TRBD1. CDR3 length: 13 residues. Germline V gene data show CDR1 as SGHNT and CDR2 as YYREEE (reference sequence). V lost 4 bases, J lost 5 bases, and 3 bases stayed unmatched. CDR3 residues: CASSRQGADEQYF. CDR3 sequence (DNA): TGTGCCAGCAGCCGACAGGGGGCAGACGAGCAGTACTTC.

This chain joins TRBV6-5 and TRBJ1-4; no firm D call. Trimming removed 2 bases from V and 4 bases from J, with 8 bases in between. The CDR3 sequence is 14 residues long. CDR1 and CDR2 from the germline V gene are MNHEY and SVGAGI. The CDR3 DNA is TGTGCCAGCAGTTACGGGCAGTTTAATGAAAAACTGTTTTTT. Protein sequence: CASSYGQFNEKLFF.